Listed here are 8 T cell receptor beta chains from one sample, sequenced in a study of CD4+ T cells in melanoma. Here immunoSEQ multiplex PCR was the method, and the copy in TCRdb shows in-frame clones only, minus some. Of some 14,000 clones in the sample, 62% were seen once. Material: cells from a culture (not recorded whether cultured in vitro). All receptors derive from a human donor with melanoma.

The chain has TRBV30 and TRBJ2-3, with D tentatively TRBD1 (5 bases). The germline CDR1 and CDR2 sequences are GTSNPN and SVGIG (reference sequence). V was shortened by 4 bases and J by 4 bases, with 15 bases between the two germline ends. There are 14 residues in the CDR3. The CDR3 DNA reads as TGTGCCTGGAAGGGCCAGGGATCAGCAGATACGCAGTATTTT. This gives the protein CAWKGQGSADTQYF.

V gene TRBV6-5 combines with J gene TRBJ1-2; the D is unclear. CDR1 is MNHEY, CDR2 SVGAGI, per germline. The ends were cut back, 4 bases at V and 4 bases at J, with 10 bases in the middle. CDR3 length equals 13 residues. The CDR3 bases are TGTGCCAGCAGTTTACAAGGTTCCTATGGCTACACCTTC. Translation gives CASSLQGSYGYTF.

The rearrangement uses TRBV25-1 and TRBJ2-3; tentatively, D is TRBD1 (5 bases). The germline CDR1 and CDR2 sequences are MGHDK and SYGVNS. This CDR3 has 14 amino acids. V shed 7 bases and J shed 1 base, with 12 bases lying between them. CDR3 sequence (DNA): TGTGCCAGCACCAAGGGGTCGGGCACAGATACGCAGTATTTT. Translation gives CASTKGSGTDTQYF. Looking up the rest from reference TRBV25-1 and TRBJ2-3 gives the full variable domain: EADIYQTPRYLVIGTGKKITLECSQTMGHDKMYWYQQDPGMELHLIHYSYGVNSTEKGDLSSESTVSRIRTEHFPLTLESARPSHTSQYLCASTKGSGTDTQYFGPGTRLTVL.

The chain carries TRBV2 and TRBJ2-5, with 10 positions matching TRBD1. Germline CDR1 reads SNHLY; CDR2 reads FYNNEI. The junction had 12 bases not matched to a gene; V was cut back by 4 bases and J by 7 bases. The CDR3 covers 16 residues. The chain's CDR3 is CASSGQGAFYSGTQYF. DNA of the CDR3: TGTGCCAGCAGTGGACAGGGGGCGTTTTATTCCGGGACCCAGTACTTC.

The chain carries TRBV5-1 and TRBJ2-3, with 7 bases aligning to TRBD2. V dropped 7 bases and J dropped 0; count of bases not matched to a gene: 11. Germline loops: CDR1 SGHRS, CDR2 YFSETQ. CDR3 length: 16 residues. CDR3: CASGTERGTSTDTQYF. The CDR3 bases are TGCGCCAGCGGCACTGAGCGGGGAACTAGCACAGATACGCAGTATTTT. Full variable domain (rest looked up from reference TRBV5-1 and TRBJ2-3): KAGVTQTPRYLIKTRGQQVTLSCSPISGHRSVSWYQQTPGQGLQFLFEYFSETQRNKGNFPGRFSGRQFSNSRSEMNVSTLELGDSALYLCASGTERGTSTDTQYFGPGTRLTVL.

The rearrangement joins TRBV5-1 to TRBJ2-2; the D gene is possibly TRBD2 (6 bases). Trimming took 0 bases from V and 5 from J, leaving 11 bases between them. CDR3 length: 15 amino acids. The germline CDR1 and CDR2 sequences are SGHRS and YFSETQ. The CDR3, as DNA: TGCGCCAGCAGCTTGGCGTTGGGGAGGACCGGGGAGCTGTTTTTT. Translating it yields CASSLALGRTGELFF.

CDR3 loop: CASSYQSGPNEKLFF. The CDR3 DNA reads as TGTGCCAGCAGTTACCAGAGCGGGCCGAATGAAAAACTGTTTTTT. The gene calls are TRBV6-5 and TRBJ1-4, with D unclear. The V end lost 2 bases, the J end lost 5 bases, and 12 bases lay between the germline ends. Germline CDR1 and CDR2: MNHEY and SVGAGI. This CDR3 is 15 amino acids long.

V is TRBV5-1 and J is TRBJ1-2; 8 positions match TRBD1. The CDR3 has 16 residues. J lost 6 bases, V lost 3 bases, and 13 bases had no gene match. Germline-derived CDR1 and CDR2 are SGHRS and YFSETQ. The CDR3 sequence is CASSSRQGSRVDGYTF. Written as DNA, the CDR3 is TGCGCCAGCAGCTCGAGACAGGGGTCGCGGGTGGATGGCTACACCTTC.